Following are 29 T cell receptor beta chains from one sample sequenced in a study of control samples from healthy donors and cancer patients. Sequencing used immunoSEQ multiplex PCR; TCRdb keeps in-frame clones, though not all of them. The profile shows around 93,000 clones, around 90% of them singletons. Sequenced input: blood. The receptors originated from a man under 40 in good health.

The chain is built from TRBV6-4 and TRBJ2-1; D is unresolved. This CDR3 has 14 residues. CDR1 is MRHNA and CDR2 is SNTAGT in the germline V gene. V was shortened by 0 bases and J by 5 bases, with 8 bases between the two germline ends. CDR3 nucleotide sequence: TGTGCCAGCAGTGACTCGATCGAACACAATGAGCAGTTCTTC. Its translation is CASSDSIEHNEQFF.

The chain recombines TRBV7-9 with TRBJ2-6; D is uncertain. V dropped 0 bases and J dropped 2 bases, with 17 bases sitting between them. Germline CDR1 is SEHNR and CDR2 is FQNEAQ (reference sequence). The CDR3 spans 19 residues. The DNA for the CDR3 is TGTGCCAGCAGCTTAGCGGTGGGAACCCCGTGGACTGGGGCCAACGTCCTGACTTTC. Protein sequence: CASSLAVGTPWTGANVLTF.

The chain recombines TRBV27 with TRBJ1-6, with D tentatively TRBD1 (5 bases). The CDR3 is 15 amino acids. Germline V gene data show CDR1 as MNHEY and CDR2 as SMNVEV (reference sequence). Trimming removed 6 bases at V and 11 bases at J, with 20 bases between. In nucleotides, the CDR3 is TGTGCCAGCAGCTGGGACGGAGTAGCAGAGACACCCCTCCACTTT. Amino acid sequence: CASSWDGVAETPLHF.

The rearrangement uses TRBV7-3 and TRBJ2-5; 8 positions agree with TRBD2. CDR1 and CDR2 (germline): SGHTA, FQGTGA. Trimming took 5 bases from V and 4 from J; bases not matched to a gene: 6. The length of the CDR3 is 14 residues. The CDR3 nucleotides are TGTGCCAGCAGCCCCGGGAGGGCGGCAGAGACCCAGTACTTC. It specifies CASSPGRAAETQYF.

V usage is TRBV12-5 and J usage is TRBJ2-3, with TRBD2 matching over 7 bases. Germline V gene sequence: CDR1 LGHNT, CDR2 FRNRAP. The V and J ends lost 5 bases and 2 bases, in that order; junction bases with no gene match: 4. CDR3 size: 14 residues. This CDR3 reads CASGRGLDTDTQYF. For the CDR3, the DNA is TGTGCTAGTGGTAGAGGACTAGACACAGATACGCAGTATTTT.

This clone was detected only once. J is TRBJ2-7 and V is TRBV11-2, with a tentative D call TRBD1 (5 bases). The CDR3 loop spans 14 amino acids. The V and J ends lost 2 bases and 5 bases respectively, with 13 bases between them. CDR1 is SGHAT and CDR2 is FQNNGV in the germline V gene. The CDR3 DNA reads TGTGCCAGCAGCTTACACAGGAAGGGCAACGAGCAGTACTTC. Translated: CASSLHRKGNEQYF.

This chain uses TRBV2 with TRBJ1-1, with 8 bases lining up with TRBD1. Germline V CDR1 and CDR2: SNHLY, FYNNEI. V lost 4 bases and J lost 6; bases outside the gene matches: 4. The CDR3 runs 13 residues. The CDR3 nucleotides read TGTGCCAGCAGTGGTGGACAGGGCCCTGAAGCTTTCTTT. Its protein is CASSGGQGPEAFF.

The V call is TRBV6-2 or TRBV6-3, the J call TRBJ1-5; weak D call: TRBD1 (5 bases). This CDR3 is 15 amino acids long. The V gene's germline CDR1 is MNHEY and CDR2 SVGEGT. V shed 0 bases and J shed 6 bases, with 12 bases lying between them. As DNA, the CDR3 is TGTGCCAGCAGTTACTCTTGGCAGGGTGGTCAGCCCCAGCATTTT. Encoded protein: CASSYSWQGGQPQHF.

The chain uses TRBV5-3 and TRBJ1-5; no clear D. TRBV5-3 is identified as an open reading frame with a role that is uncertain. The CDR3 totals 13 residues. V dropped 1 base and J dropped 5 bases, with 7 bases sitting between them. CDR3 nucleotide sequence: TGTGCCAGAAGCTTGTGGGGATATCAGCCCCAGCATTTT. Amino acids: CARSLWGYQPQHF.

V is TRBV18 and J is TRBJ2-7; D possibly uses TRBD1 or TRBD2 (5 bases each). Trimming stripped 3 bases from V and 3 bases from J, with 15 bases between. Germline V gene data show CDR1 as KGHSH and CDR2 as LQKENI. The CDR3 has 15 residues. In DNA form, the CDR3 reads TGTGCCAGCTCACCCTCGGGACGGCGAAGCTACGAGCAGTACTTC. It yields the protein CASSPSGRRSYEQYF.

The J gene is TRBJ2-7, the V gene TRBV7-9; TRBD1 aligns across 8 bases. The V gene's germline CDR1 is SEHNR and CDR2 FQNEAQ (reference sequence). The CDR3 is 16 residues long. With V trimmed by 5 bases and J by 0 bases, 9 bases remained unmatched. CDR3 protein: CASSPGTGFFSYEQYF. CDR3 nucleotides: TGTGCCAGCAGCCCAGGGACAGGCTTTTTCTCCTACGAGCAGTACTTC.

J is TRBJ2-1 and V is TRBV11-2; maybe TRBD2 (5 bases). This CDR3 spans 15 amino acids. The V gene lost 5 bases and the J gene lost 4 bases, with 15 bases spanning the gap. Germline V gene sequence: CDR1 SGHAT, CDR2 FQNNGV. CDR3 sequence: CASSSPWETYNEQFF. The DNA of the CDR3 is TGTGCCAGCAGCAGTCCGTGGGAGACATACAATGAGCAGTTCTTC.

J is TRBJ1-2 and V is TRBV10-3; D may be TRBD1 (5 bases). Per germline, CDR1 ENHRY and CDR2 SYGVKD. V was trimmed by 4 bases and J by 2 bases, leaving 5 bases between them. The length of the CDR3 is 12 residues. The CDR3 DNA follows: TGTGCCATCAGTGGACAGAACTATGGCTACACCTTC. Protein sequence: CAISGQNYGYTF.

The genes are TRBV5-4 and TRBJ2-1, with a weak D call TRBD2 (5 bases). Trimming took off 1 base at V and 3 bases at J, with 11 bases between the two ends. CDR1 is SGHNT and CDR2 is YYREEE in the germline V gene (reference sequence). The CDR3 sequence is 15 residues long. The CDR3 DNA is TGTGCCAGCAGCTTGAACCTAGCAGTCTACAATGAGCAGTTCTTC. Protein: CASSLNLAVYNEQFF.

This clone came up a few times. The V and J genes are TRBV12-3 or TRBV12-4 and TRBJ1-5; D is unresolved. V was clipped by 4 bases and J by 6 bases, with 7 bases between them. The CDR3 totals 12 residues. CDR3 sequence (DNA): TGTGCCAGCAGTTCCTACCCTCAGCCCCAGCATTTT. Translating gives CASSSYPQPQHF.

The V gene is TRBV6-5, the J gene TRBJ2-3; D uncertain. Germline V gene data show CDR1 as MNHEY and CDR2 as SVGAGI. V lost 4 bases and J 7 bases, leaving 9 bases between the germline ends. This CDR3 region has 12 residues. The CDR3: CASSSEGYTQYF. CDR3 bases: TGTGCCAGCAGTTCCGAAGGTTATACGCAGTATTTT.

V gene TRBV19 combines with J gene TRBJ2-2, with 8 nucleotides matching TRBD1. In germline, CDR1 is LNHDA, CDR2 SQIVND (reference sequence). This CDR3 is 15 amino acids long. The trim removed 1 base at V and 4 bases at J, leaving 2 bases unmatched. The CDR3 sequence is CASSIGTGPTGELFF. CDR3 nucleotide sequence: TGTGCCAGTAGTATAGGGACAGGGCCCACCGGGGAGCTGTTTTTT.

The V and J genes are TRBV11-3 and TRBJ2-3, with TRBD2 matching 15 bases. The CDR3 has 16 residues. The germline V gene encodes CDR1 SGHNT and CDR2 YENEEA. The V and J ends lost 4 bases and 4 bases, in that order; junction bases with no gene match: 3. CDR3 coding DNA: TGTGCCAGCAGCTCCTGGACTAGCGGGAGGGCAGATACGCAGTATTTT. Translating gives CASSSWTSGRADTQYF.

This clone was detected only a few times. V gene TRBV6-2 or TRBV6-3 combines with J gene TRBJ1-1; D remains ambiguous. CDR1 is MNHEY, CDR2 SVGEGT, per germline. Trimming stripped 6 bases from V and 1 base from J, with 9 bases between. The CDR3 extends over 13 amino acids. CDR3 in amino acids: CASSTLPNTEAFF. CDR3 in DNA: TGTGCCAGCAGCACACTTCCGAACACTGAAGCTTTCTTT.

The J gene is TRBJ2-5, the V gene TRBV5-1; maybe TRBD2 (6 bases). V was clipped by 4 bases and J by 4 bases, with 20 bases between them. This CDR3 is built from 16 residues. Germline V gene lookup returns CDR1 SGHRS and CDR2 YFSETQ. The CDR3: CASSLLDSPTRETQYF. The CDR3 DNA is TGCGCCAGCAGCCTTTTGGACTCACCGACTAGAGAGACCCAGTACTTC. The full variable domain, its missing parts supplied by reference TRBV5-1 and TRBJ2-5, is KAGVTQTPRYLIKTRGQQVTLSCSPISGHRSVSWYQQTPGQGLQFLFEYFSETQRNKGNFPGRFSGRQFSNSRSEMNVSTLELGDSALYLCASSLLDSPTRETQYFGPGTRLLVL.

This clone appeared a single time. V usage is TRBV28 and J usage is TRBJ1-2, with D possibly being TRBD1 (6 bases). Deletions cut 7 bases from V and 4 bases from J, with 22 bases between. CDR1 is MDHEN, CDR2 SYDVKM, per germline. The CDR3 sequence is 16 residues long. The CDR3 spells CASTTRWDIEGYGYTF. The DNA of the CDR3 is TGTGCCAGCACAACGCGGTGGGACATCGAGGGCTATGGCTACACCTTC.

In its sample, this clone was seen once. The chain carries TRBV30 and TRBJ2-2; tentative D call: TRBD1 (8 bases). V gave up 5 bases and J gave up 4 bases, with 20 bases separating them. Per germline, CDR1 GTSNPN and CDR2 SVGIG (reference sequence). The CDR3 runs to 16 residues. The CDR3 region has the DNA TGTGCCTGGGGACTAGACAGGGGATGGTCCACCGGGGAGCTGTTTTTT. Residues: CAWGLDRGWSTGELFF.

The chain combines TRBV27 with TRBJ2-5; 7 bases line up with TRBD1. Germline CDR1 and CDR2: MNHEY and SMNVEV (reference sequence). The junction had 9 bases not matched to a gene; V was cut back by 6 bases and J by 5 bases. This CDR3 has 14 amino acids. The CDR3 sequence is CASSLQGNGETQYF. The CDR3 bases are TGTGCCAGCAGCCTACAGGGGAATGGGGAGACCCAGTACTTC.

The chain carries TRBV6-6 and TRBJ2-1; the D call may be TRBD1 or TRBD2 (5 bases each). V was trimmed by 5 bases and J by 3 bases, leaving 14 bases between them. The germline V gene has CDR1 MNHNY and CDR2 SVGAGI (reference sequence). The CDR3 contains 15 residues. CDR3 sequence (DNA): TGTGCCAGCAGTGCCTCGGGGACCGACTACAATGAGCAGTTCTTC. Residues: CASSASGTDYNEQFF.

V is TRBV7-3 and J is TRBJ2-1; a possible D gene is TRBD2 (6 bases). The CDR3 is made up of 13 amino acids. Trimming shortened V by 4 bases and J by 10 bases, and 14 bases separated the two germline ends. CDR1 is SGHTA and CDR2 is FQGTGA in the germline V gene. The CDR3 loop reads CASSSDYFTEQFF. DNA of the CDR3: TGTGCCAGCAGCTCGGACTATTTCACCGAGCAGTTCTTC.

This clone was counted a single time. The chain employs TRBV9 and TRBJ2-3; 11 bases are a match to TRBD2. Per germline, CDR1 SGDLS and CDR2 YYNGEE. Trimming took 3 bases from V and 1 from J; bases not matched to a gene: 4. The CDR3 extends over 16 amino acids. CDR3 loop: CASSDGTSGGTDTQYF. CDR3 bases: TGTGCCAGCAGCGATGGGACTAGCGGAGGCACAGATACGCAGTATTTT.

The chain links TRBV4-2 to TRBJ2-1; D could derive from TRBD1 or TRBD2 (5 bases each). V lost 4 bases and J lost 9, with 13 bases in between. The CDR3 totals 13 residues. CDR1 and CDR2 (germline): LGHNA, YNFKEQ. In nucleotides, the CDR3 is TGTGCCAGCAGCCGCGAGGGGTTCCCTGAGCAGTTCTTC. Translating it yields CASSREGFPEQFF.

The chain employs TRBV27 and TRBJ2-7; TRBD2 agrees at 10 bases. V gave up 6 bases and J gave up 3 bases; unmatched junction bases: 8. The length of the CDR3 is 15 residues. CDR1 MNHEY and CDR2 SMNVEV come from the germline V gene (reference sequence). The CDR3 nucleotides read TGTGCCAGCAGATGGGCACTAGCGGGGCTCTACGAGCAGTACTTC. Amino acids: CASRWALAGLYEQYF.

This sequence joins TRBV4-3 and TRBJ1-2; D possibly corresponds to TRBD1 (5 bases). The CDR3 is 18 amino acids. Germline values: CDR1 LGHNA, CDR2 YSLEER. V was cut by 0 bases and J by 6 bases, with 23 bases left in between. CDR3 loop: CASSQDSSAGILIHGYTF. CDR3 sequence (DNA): TGCGCCAGCAGCCAAGATTCTTCTGCAGGGATCTTGATTCATGGCTACACCTTC.